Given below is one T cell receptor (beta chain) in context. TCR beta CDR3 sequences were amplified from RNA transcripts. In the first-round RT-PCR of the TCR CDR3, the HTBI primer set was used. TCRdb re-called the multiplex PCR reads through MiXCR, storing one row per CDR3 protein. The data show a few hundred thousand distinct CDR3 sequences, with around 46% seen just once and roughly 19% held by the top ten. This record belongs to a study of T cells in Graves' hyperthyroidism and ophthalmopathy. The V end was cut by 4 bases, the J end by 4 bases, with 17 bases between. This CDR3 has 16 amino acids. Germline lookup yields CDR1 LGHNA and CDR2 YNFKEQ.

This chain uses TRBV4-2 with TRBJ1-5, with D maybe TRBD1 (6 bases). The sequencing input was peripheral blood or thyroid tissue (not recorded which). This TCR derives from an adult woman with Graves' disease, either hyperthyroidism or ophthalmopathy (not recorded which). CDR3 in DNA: TGTGCCAGCAGCCCCGAGTCGGGGGGCCTAAATCAGCCCCAGCATTTT. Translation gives CASSPESGGLNQPQHF.